The 10 T cell receptor beta chains below all came from one sample that was sequenced in a study of T cells after yellow fever vaccination. TCRdb passed the 5' RACE reads through MiXCR, listing each CDR3 protein once. Of 150,000 to 200,000 distinct CDR3 sequences in the sample, approximately 10% are singletons; the top ten hold 36%. Sequenced here: CD8+ T cells sorted from PBMCs, sampled 15 days after the yellow fever booster vaccination. These receptors were collected from a man aged 18 to 30 who received the YFV17D yellow fever vaccine.

Only a few counts were recorded for this clonotype. The chain carries TRBV13 and TRBJ2-3, with TRBD1 matching 8 bases. This CDR3 has 17 residues. Germline CDR1 PRHDT, CDR2 FYEKMQ (reference sequence). The trim removed 3 bases at V and 3 bases at J, leaving 11 bases unmatched. CDR3 residues: CASSFETGAETTDTQYF. CDR3 bases: TGTGCCAGCAGCTTTGAGACAGGGGCCGAAACAACAGATACGCAGTATTTT.

This clonotype was seen only a few times. The chain links TRBV6-6 to TRBJ1-5, with D maybe TRBD1 (5 bases). Germline values: CDR1 MNHNY, CDR2 SVGAGI (reference sequence). The CDR3 runs to 12 residues. V dropped 7 bases and J dropped 7 bases, with 11 bases sitting between them. The CDR3 bases are TGTGCCAGCACCTACGGGACGCAGCCCCAGCATTTT. Translation gives CASTYGTQPQHF.

Many counts were recorded for this clonotype. The chain has TRBV6-5 and TRBJ1-4; 7 nucleotides agree with TRBD1. This CDR3 has 14 amino acids. V shed 6 bases, J shed 4 bases, and the junction held 5 bases outside the gene matches. CDR1 is MNHEY and CDR2 is SVGAGI in the germline V gene. Written as DNA, the CDR3 is TGTGCCAGCAGCCCGGGACAGCTTAATGAAAAACTGTTTTTT. Translating gives CASSPGQLNEKLFF.

This clonotype was seen a handful of times. This rearrangement joins TRBV11-3 to TRBJ2-1, with 8 positions matching TRBD1. Germline V CDR1 and CDR2: SGHNT, YENEEA. The CDR3 has 13 residues. The V gene end was trimmed by 5 bases and the J gene end by 8 bases; junction bases not matched to a gene: 5. The CDR3: CASSRTGFDEQFF. CDR3 sequence (DNA): TGTGCCAGCAGCCGGACAGGGTTCGATGAGCAGTTCTTC.

This clonotype occurred a few times. This chain connects TRBV4-3 to TRBJ1-1; D might be TRBD1 (6 bases). The germline V and J ends were trimmed by 1 base and 4 bases, with 13 bases remaining between them. Looked up from germline, CDR1 is LGHNA and CDR2 is YSLEER. The CDR3 runs 15 residues. For the CDR3, the DNA is TGCGCCAGCAGCCAAGGCACAGGGCGAGGCACTGAAGCTTTCTTT. Protein: CASSQGTGRGTEAFF.

This clonotype was detected a few times. This chain uses TRBV4-1 with TRBJ2-7, with 12 bases identical to TRBD1. The CDR3 runs to 14 residues. CDR1 and CDR2 (germline): MGHRA, YSYEKL. V shed 2 bases and J 7 bases; nucleotides not matched to a gene: 3. This chain's CDR3 is CASSQWDRGREQYF. CDR3 sequence (DNA): TGCGCCAGCAGCCAATGGGACAGGGGGCGTGAGCAGTACTTC.

The rearrangement joins TRBV11-2 to TRBJ2-2; possibly TRBD1 for D (5 bases). This CDR3 spans 12 amino acids. CDR1 and CDR2 from the germline V gene are SGHAT and FQNNGV. Trimming pared 2 bases from V and 9 bases from J, leaving 7 bases between. CDR3 region: CASSLQGRELFF. CDR3 in DNA: TGTGCCAGCAGCTTACAGGGTCGGGAGCTGTTTTTT.

In this sample, this clonotype turned up many times. The chain employs TRBV29-1 and TRBJ1-2; D gene unclear. The CDR3 has 14 residues. In germline, CDR1 is SQVTM, CDR2 ANQGSEA. Trimming stripped 4 bases from V and 2 bases from J, with 14 bases between. The CDR3 nucleotides read TGCAGCGTTGGCGGGCGGCCGGCGAACTATGGCTACACCTTC. Translation: CSVGGRPANYGYTF. Full variable domain (missing parts from reference TRBV29-1 and TRBJ1-2): SAVISQKPSRDICQRGTSLTIQCQVDSQVTMMFWYRQQPGQSLTLIATANQGSEATYESGFVIDKFPISRPNLTFSTLTVSNMSPEDSSIYLCSVGGRPANYGYTFGSGTRLTVV.

This clonotype came up many times. This chain uses TRBV13 with TRBJ2-7, with 8 bases lining up with TRBD1. Germline CDR1 and CDR2: PRHDT and FYEKMQ (reference sequence). The CDR3 spans 13 residues. With V trimmed by 5 bases and J by 6 bases, 6 bases remained unmatched. CDR3 coding DNA: TGTGCCAGCAGCCAAGGACAGGGTGGCGAGCAGTACGTC. Its translation: CASSQGQGGEQYV.

This chain joins TRBV4-3 and TRBJ2-7, with 8 positions matching TRBD2. Germline trimming cut 0 bases from V and 2 bases from J; bases unmatched to any gene: 6. The CDR3 is 16 amino acids. The V gene's germline CDR1 is LGHNA and CDR2 YSLEER. This CDR3 is CASSQDRAGGAYEQYF. In DNA form, the CDR3 reads TGCGCCAGCAGCCAAGATCGGGCGGGGGGCGCCTACGAGCAGTACTTC.